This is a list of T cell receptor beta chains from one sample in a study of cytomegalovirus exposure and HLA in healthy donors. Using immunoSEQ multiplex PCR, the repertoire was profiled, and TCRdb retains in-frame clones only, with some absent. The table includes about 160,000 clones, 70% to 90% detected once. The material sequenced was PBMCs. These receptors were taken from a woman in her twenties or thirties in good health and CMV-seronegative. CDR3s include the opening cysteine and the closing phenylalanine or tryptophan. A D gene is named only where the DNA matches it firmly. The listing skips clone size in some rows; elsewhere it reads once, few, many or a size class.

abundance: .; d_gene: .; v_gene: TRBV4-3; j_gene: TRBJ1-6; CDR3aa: CASSRWGNSPLHF; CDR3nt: TGCGCCAGCAGCCGGTGGGGTAATTCACCCCTCCACTTT
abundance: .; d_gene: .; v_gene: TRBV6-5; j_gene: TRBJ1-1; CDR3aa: CASSVGPEAFF; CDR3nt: TGTGCCAGCAGCGTGGGGCCTGAAGCTTTCTTT
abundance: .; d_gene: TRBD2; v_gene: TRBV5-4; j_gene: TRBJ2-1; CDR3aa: CASSLVREDYNEQFF; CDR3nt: TGTGCCAGCAGCTTGGTTCGGGAGGACTACAATGAGCAGTTCTTC
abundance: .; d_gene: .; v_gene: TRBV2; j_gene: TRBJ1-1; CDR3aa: CASSRTANTEAFF; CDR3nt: TGTGCCAGCAGTAGGACAGCGAACACTGAAGCTTTCTTT
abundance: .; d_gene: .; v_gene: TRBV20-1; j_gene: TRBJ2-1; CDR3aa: CSAKLSYEQFF; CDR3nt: TGCAGTGCTAAACTTTCCTACGAGCAGTTCTTC
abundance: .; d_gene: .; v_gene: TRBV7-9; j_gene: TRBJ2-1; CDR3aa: CASSLVQSSSYNEQFF; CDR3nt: TGTGCCAGCAGCTTAGTTCAGAGCAGCTCCTACAATGAGCAGTTCTTC
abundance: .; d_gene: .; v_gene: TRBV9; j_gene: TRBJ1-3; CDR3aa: CASSDDGTTGNTIYF; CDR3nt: TGTGCCAGCAGCGACGACGGGACAACCGGAAACACCATATATTTT
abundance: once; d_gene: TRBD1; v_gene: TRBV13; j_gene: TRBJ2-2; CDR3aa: CASSLGFRGLVGELFF; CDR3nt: TGTGCCAGCAGCTTAGGCTTCAGGGGGCTTGTCGGGGAGCTGTTTTTT
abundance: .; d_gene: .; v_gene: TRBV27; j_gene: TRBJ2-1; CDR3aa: CASSSTFGLQINEQFF; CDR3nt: TGTGCCAGCAGTTCGACCTTCGGACTACAGATCAATGAGCAGTTCTTC
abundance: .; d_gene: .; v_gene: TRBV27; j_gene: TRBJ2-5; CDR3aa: CASSPRGWQETQYF; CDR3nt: TGTGCCAGCAGCCCCCGGGGATGGCAAGAGACCCAGTACTTC
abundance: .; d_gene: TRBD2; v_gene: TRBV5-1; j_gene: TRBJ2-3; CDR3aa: CASSLAPAGGPDTQYF; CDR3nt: TGCGCCAGCAGCTTGGCCCCAGCGGGGGGGCCAGATACGCAGTATTTT
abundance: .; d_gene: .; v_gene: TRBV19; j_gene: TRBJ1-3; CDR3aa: CASSILDRSGNTIYF; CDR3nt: TGTGCCAGTAGTATCCTCGACAGGTCTGGAAACACCATATATTTT
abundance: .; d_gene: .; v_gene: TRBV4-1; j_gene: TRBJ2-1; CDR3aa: CASSHPTRSVSDEQFF; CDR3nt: TGCGCCAGCAGCCACCCGACTAGATCTGTTAGCGATGAGCAGTTCTTC
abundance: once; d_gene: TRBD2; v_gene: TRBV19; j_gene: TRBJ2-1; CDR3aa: CATRTSGLYNEQFF; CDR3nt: TGTGCCACCCGGACTAGCGGGCTCTACAATGAGCAGTTCTTC
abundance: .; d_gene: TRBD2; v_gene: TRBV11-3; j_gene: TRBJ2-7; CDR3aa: CASSLSGSYEQYF; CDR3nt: TGTGCCAGCAGCCTTAGCGGGAGTTACGAGCAGTACTTC
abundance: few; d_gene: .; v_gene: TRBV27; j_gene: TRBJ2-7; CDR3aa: CASSLSLSYEQYF; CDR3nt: TGTGCCAGCAGTTTAAGCTTGTCCTACGAGCAGTACTTC
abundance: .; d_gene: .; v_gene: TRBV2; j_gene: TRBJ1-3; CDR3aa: CASSREFSGNTIYF; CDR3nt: TGTGCCAGCAGTAGGGAATTCTCTGGAAACACCATATATTTT
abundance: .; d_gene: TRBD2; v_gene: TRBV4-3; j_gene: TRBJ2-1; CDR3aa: CASSSQSGRRFDEQFF; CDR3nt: TGCGCCAGCAGCTCCCAAAGCGGGAGGCGTTTCGATGAGCAGTTCTTC
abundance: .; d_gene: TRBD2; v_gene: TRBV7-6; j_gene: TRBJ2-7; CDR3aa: CASSLARTSGGYEQYF; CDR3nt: TGTGCCAGCAGCTTAGCTAGGACTAGCGGGGGGTACGAGCAGTACTTC
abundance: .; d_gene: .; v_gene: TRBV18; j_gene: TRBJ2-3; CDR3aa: CASSPYQVTDTQYF; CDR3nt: TGTGCCAGCTCACCCTACCAGGTGACAGATACGCAGTATTTT
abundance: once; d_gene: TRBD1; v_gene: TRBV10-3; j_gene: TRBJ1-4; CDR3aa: CAISESGTGVEKLFF; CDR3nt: TGTGCCATCAGTGAGTCCGGGACAGGGGTGGAAAAACTGTTTTTT
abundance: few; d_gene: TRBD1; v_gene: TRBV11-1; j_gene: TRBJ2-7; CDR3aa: CASSSGQGSWYEQYF; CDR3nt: TGTGCCAGCAGCTCAGGACAGGGATCTTGGTACGAGCAGTACTTC
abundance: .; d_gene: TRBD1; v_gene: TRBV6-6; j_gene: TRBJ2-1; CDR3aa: CASSPGQGTYNEQFF; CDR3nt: TGTGCCAGCAGTCCGGGACAGGGTACCTACAATGAGCAGTTCTTC
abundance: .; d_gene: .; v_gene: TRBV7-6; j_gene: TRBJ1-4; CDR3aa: CASSLRSRGEKLFF; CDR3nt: TGTGCCAGCAGCTTACGGTCCCGGGGTGAAAAACTGTTTTTT
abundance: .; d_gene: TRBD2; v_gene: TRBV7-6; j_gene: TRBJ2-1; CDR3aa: CASSLQNSGVYNEQFF; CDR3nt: TGTGCCAGCAGCCTCCAGAATAGCGGGGTCTACAATGAGCAGTTCTTC
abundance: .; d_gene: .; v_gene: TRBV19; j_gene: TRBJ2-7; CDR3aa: CASSIQEEQYF; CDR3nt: TGTGCCAGTAGTATCCAGGAGGAGCAGTACTTC
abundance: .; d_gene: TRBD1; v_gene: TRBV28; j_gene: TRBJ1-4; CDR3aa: CASSTRQGANEKLFF; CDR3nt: TGTGCCAGCAGTACGCGACAGGGTGCTAATGAAAAACTGTTTTTT
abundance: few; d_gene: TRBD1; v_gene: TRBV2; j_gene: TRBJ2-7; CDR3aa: CASSESDRASYEQYF; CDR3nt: TGTGCCAGCAGTGAATCGGACAGGGCATCCTACGAGCAGTACTTC
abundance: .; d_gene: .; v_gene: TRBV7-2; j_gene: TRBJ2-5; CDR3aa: CASSRLALGETQYF; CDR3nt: TGTGCCAGCAGCCGATTAGCGTTAGGGGAGACCCAGTACTTC
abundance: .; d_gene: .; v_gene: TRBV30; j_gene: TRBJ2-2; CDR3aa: CAWSGGRTSKTGELFF; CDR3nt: TGTGCCTGGAGTGGGGGGAGGACATCAAAAACCGGGGAGCTGTTTTTT
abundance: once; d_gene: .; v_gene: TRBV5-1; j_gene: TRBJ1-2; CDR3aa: CASSLGDYGYTF; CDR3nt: TGCGCCAGCAGCTTGGGGGACTATGGCTACACCTTC
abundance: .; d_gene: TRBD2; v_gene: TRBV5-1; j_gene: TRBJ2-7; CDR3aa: CASSPTSGSPNEQYF; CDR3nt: TGCGCCAGCAGCCCAACTAGCGGGAGTCCCAACGAGCAGTACTTC
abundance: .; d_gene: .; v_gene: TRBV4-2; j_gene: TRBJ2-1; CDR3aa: CASSQEVGYNEQFF; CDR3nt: TGTGCCAGCAGCCAAGAGGTGGGTTACAATGAGCAGTTCTTC
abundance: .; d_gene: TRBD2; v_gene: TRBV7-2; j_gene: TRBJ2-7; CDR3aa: CASSLTTSASYEQYF; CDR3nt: TGTGCCAGCAGCCTAACGACTAGCGCCTCCTACGAGCAGTACTTC
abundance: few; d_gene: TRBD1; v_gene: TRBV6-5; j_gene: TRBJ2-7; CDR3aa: CASSYSYRGTYEQYF; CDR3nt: TGTGCCAGCAGTTACTCTTACAGGGGCACGTACGAGCAGTACTTC
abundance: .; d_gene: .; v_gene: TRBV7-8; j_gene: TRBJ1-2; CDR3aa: CASSLGEDLANYGYTF; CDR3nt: TGTGCCAGCAGCTTAGGCGAAGATCTCGCTAACTATGGCTACACCTTC